What follows is one T cell receptor beta chain and its context. Germline CDR1 WNHNN, CDR2 SYGVQD (reference sequence). The CDR3 contains 15 residues. Trimming left V 0 bases short and J 2 bases short, with 10 bases between. The entry originates in a study of control samples from healthy donors and cancer patients. TCRdb's copy holds only in-frame clones and misses some; the assay was immunoSEQ multiplex PCR. In the table there are 100,000 to 150,000 clones, around 92% of which are singletons. Sequenced material: PBMCs. The TCR sequence derives from an elderly man with head and neck cancer. The chain combines TRBV10-1 with TRBJ1-2, with no clear D. The DNA of the CDR3 is TGCGCCAGCAGTGAGTCCGCCTCCGGGAACTATGGCTACACCTTC. Translated: CASSESASGNYGYTF.